This TCR beta chain was recovered during a study of T cell repertoires in cytomegalovirus infection. As for this clonotype: No antigen is known for it.

The germline gives CDR1 DFQATT, CDR2 SNEGSKA (reference sequence). V shed 8 bases and J 5 bases; nucleotides not matched to a gene: 10. The CDR3 contains 13 residues. TCRdb re-analysed the reads in MiXCR, keeping a single row per CDR3 protein. Of a few hundred thousand distinct CDR3 sequences in the sample, over 35% are singletons; the top ten hold around 48%. The chain is built from TRBV20-1 and TRBJ2-3; 7 bases are shared with TRBD1. The material was cultured PBMCs, obtained from culture after CMV antigen stimulation. This clonotype originated in a human donor in good health (CMV status not recorded). Some clones in this sample may be carry-over from other donors' samples. Here the CDR3 DNA reads TGCAGTACCGGTGAGGGGGCGAGAGATACGCAGTATTTT. This encodes CSTGEGARDTQYF.